This T cell receptor beta chain was sequenced in a study of T cell responses to AZD1222 COVID-19 vaccine. To note about this clone: Its antigen is unidentified.

Study-wide findings and caveats: Receipt of two AZD1222 doses was followed by a rise in Spike-specific TCR breadth and depth. Researchers took repertoire samples only after the peak T cell response had come.

TCRdb's table, derived via immunoSEQ multiplex PCR, lists solely in-frame clones and lacks some. This sample has some 140,000 clones; roughly 82% occur once, and the top ten carry over 3.5%. This receptor was identified in an adult in good health. Source: peripheral blood, taken on day 0 of AZD1222 vaccination.

This chain's CDR3 is CASSLAGGGYAFF. The CDR3 coding sequence is TGTGCCAGCAGTTTAGCGGGGGGGGGATACGCTTTCTTT. The chain is built from TRBV12-3 or TRBV12-4 and TRBJ1-1, with D possibly being TRBD1 (5 bases). The ends were cut back, 0 bases at V and 11 bases at J, with 13 bases in the middle. The CDR3 sequence is 13 residues long.